This is a list of T cell receptor beta chains from one sample in a study of shared clonotypes between healthy human individuals. Data came from immunoSEQ multiplex PCR; TCRdb stores just in-frame clones and leaves some out. The sample has around 2,000,000 clones, around 95% seen once. Sequenced input: naive CD4+ T cells sorted from blood. These receptors were obtained from a man in his late teens or twenties in good health. CDR3s include the opening cysteine and the closing phenylalanine or tryptophan. D genes are given only for firm matches.

V: TRBV6-1
D: NA
J: TRBJ2-3
DNA: TGTGCCAGCAGTGAAGGACGAACAGATACGCAGTATTTT
CDR3: CASSEGRTDTQYF

V: TRBV27
D: TRBD1
J: TRBJ1-2
DNA: TGTGCCAGCAGTTTTCTGGCAGGGGGGCTAGGAGGCTACACCTTC
CDR3: CASSFLAGGLGGYTF

V: TRBV11-2
D: NA
J: TRBJ1-2
DNA: TGTGCCAGCAGCGAACAGGGTTATGGCTACACCTTC
CDR3: CASSEQGYGYTF

V: TRBV30
D: NA
J: TRBJ2-7
DNA: TGTGCCTGGAGATTCAGGGGCAATACCTACGAGCAGTACTTC
CDR3: CAWRFRGNTYEQYF

V: TRBV5-4
D: NA
J: TRBJ2-2
DNA: TGTGCCAGCAGCCCTGTTGAGTACGGGGCAGACACCGGGGAGCTGTTTTTT
CDR3: CASSPVEYGADTGELFF

V: TRBV2
D: NA
J: TRBJ2-7
DNA: TGTGCCAGCAGGGCGGGGGCCTCCTCCTACGAGCAGTACTTC
CDR3: CASRAGASSYEQYF

V: TRBV7-9
D: NA
J: TRBJ2-1
DNA: TGTGCCAGCAGCTCGGACCGCCCGGGCAATGAGCAGTTCTTC
CDR3: CASSSDRPGNEQFF

V: TRBV27
D: NA
J: TRBJ1-4
DNA: TGTGCCAGCAGACCGGCCAGGCCCGCAACTAATGAAAAACTGTTTTTT
CDR3: CASRPARPATNEKLFF

V: TRBV19
D: TRBD2
J: TRBJ2-7
DNA: TGTGCCAGTACCCAGGCTAGCGGGAGCTCCTACGAGCAGTACTTC
CDR3: CASTQASGSSYEQYF

V: TRBV7-2
D: NA
J: TRBJ1-3
DNA: TGTGCCAGCAGTGATATCCAAGTCTCTGGAAACACCATATATTTT
CDR3: CASSDIQVSGNTIYF

V: TRBV7-9
D: NA
J: TRBJ2-5
DNA: TGTGCCAGCAGCTTAGACACACAAGAGACCCAGTACTTC
CDR3: CASSLDTQETQYF

V: TRBV30
D: NA
J: TRBJ1-4
DNA: TGTGCCTCCTCAGGGGTTACTAATGAAAAACTGTTTTTT
CDR3: CASSGVTNEKLFF

V: TRBV18
D: TRBD1
J: TRBJ1-5
DNA: TGTGCCAGCTCGCCGACAGGGGAAAATCAGCCCCAGCATTTT
CDR3: CASSPTGENQPQHF